This T cell receptor beta chain emerged from a study of early T cells in non-severe SARS-CoV-2 infection. Study at large: Investigators sequenced bulk RNA drawn from unsorted whole blood, and chains remained unpaired. Study-wide results and caveats: Missing private and CD4 specificities, VDJdb matching favored anti-spike CD8 responses.

Between the trimmed V and J ends, which lost 3 bases and 0 bases, there was a span of 17 bases. Germline V gene lookup returns CDR1 KGHDR and CDR2 SFDVKD. The CDR3 is 18 amino acids. This clonotype came up a few times. Its antigen is not identified. Individual cDNA molecules carried attached unique molecular identifiers. TCRdb re-derived calls from the 5' RACE reads in MiXCR, one entry per CDR3 protein. This table has roughly 50,000 distinct CDR3 sequences, 8% to 8.5% appearing once. The chain recombines TRBV24-1 with TRBJ2-1, with TRBD2 as a possible D gene (6 bases). Sequenced material: whole blood. The TCR comes from an adult who was a healthcare worker with PCR-confirmed SARS-CoV-2 infection or an uninfected control (not recorded which). CDR3 DNA sequence: TGTGCCACCAGTGATCCCCGGGGTGCCGGGAGCTCCTACAATGAGCAGTTCTTC. Translating it yields CATSDPRGAGSSYNEQFF.